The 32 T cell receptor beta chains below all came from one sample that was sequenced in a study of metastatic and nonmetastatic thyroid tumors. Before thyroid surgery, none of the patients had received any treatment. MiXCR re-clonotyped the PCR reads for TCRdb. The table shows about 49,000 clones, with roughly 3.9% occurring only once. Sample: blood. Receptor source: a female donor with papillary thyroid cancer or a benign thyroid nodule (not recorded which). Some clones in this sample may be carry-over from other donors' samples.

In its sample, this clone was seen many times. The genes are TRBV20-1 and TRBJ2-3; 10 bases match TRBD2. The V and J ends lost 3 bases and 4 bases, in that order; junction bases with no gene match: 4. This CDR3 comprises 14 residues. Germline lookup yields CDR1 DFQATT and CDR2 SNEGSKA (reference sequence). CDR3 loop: CSASTSGTSDTQYF. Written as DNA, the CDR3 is TGCAGTGCTAGTACTAGCGGGACCTCAGATACGCAGTATTTT.

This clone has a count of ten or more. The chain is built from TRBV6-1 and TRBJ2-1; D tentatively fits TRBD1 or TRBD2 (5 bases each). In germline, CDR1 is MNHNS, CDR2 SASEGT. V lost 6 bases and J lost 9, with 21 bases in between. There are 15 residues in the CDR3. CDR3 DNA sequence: TGTGCCAGCAGGACCGGGGACCCCGGTATTGGTGAGCAGTTCTTC. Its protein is CASRTGDPGIGEQFF.

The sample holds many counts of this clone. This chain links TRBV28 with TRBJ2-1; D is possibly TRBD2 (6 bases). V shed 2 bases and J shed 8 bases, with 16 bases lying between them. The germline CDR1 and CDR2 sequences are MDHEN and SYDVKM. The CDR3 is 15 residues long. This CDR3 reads CASSLGVGGIDEQFF. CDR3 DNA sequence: TGTGCCAGCAGTTTAGGGGTAGGAGGGATCGATGAGCAGTTCTTC.

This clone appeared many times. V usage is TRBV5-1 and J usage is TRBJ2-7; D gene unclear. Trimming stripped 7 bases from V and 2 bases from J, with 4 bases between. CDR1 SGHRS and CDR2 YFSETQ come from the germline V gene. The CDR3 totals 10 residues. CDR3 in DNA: TGCGCCAGCTGCACCTACGAGCAGTACTTC. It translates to CASCTYEQYF.

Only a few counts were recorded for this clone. The CDR3 DNA sequence: TGTGCTAGTGGCCCCGGGACAGTCACCTACGAGCAGTACTTC. It is translated as CASGPGTVTYEQYF. The chain recombines TRBV12-5 with TRBJ2-7; 7 bases align to TRBD1. This CDR3 region has 14 residues. V trimming: 6 bases; J trimming: 2 bases; junction bases outside the gene matches: 7. The V gene's germline CDR1 is LGHNT and CDR2 FRNRAP. Full variable domain (missing parts from reference TRBV12-5 and TRBJ2-7): DARVTQTPRHKVTEMGQEVTMRCQPILGHNTVFWYRQTMMQGLELLAYFRNRAPLDDSGMPKDRFSAEMPDATLATLKIQPSEPRDSAVYFCASGPGTVTYEQYFGPGTRLTVT.

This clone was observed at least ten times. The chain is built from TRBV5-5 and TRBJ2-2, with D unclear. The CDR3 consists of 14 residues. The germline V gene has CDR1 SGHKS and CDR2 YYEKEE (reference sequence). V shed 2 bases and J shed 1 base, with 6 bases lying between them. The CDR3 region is CASSFLVNTGELFF. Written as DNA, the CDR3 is TGTGCCAGCAGCTTTTTGGTGAACACCGGGGAGCTGTTTTTT.

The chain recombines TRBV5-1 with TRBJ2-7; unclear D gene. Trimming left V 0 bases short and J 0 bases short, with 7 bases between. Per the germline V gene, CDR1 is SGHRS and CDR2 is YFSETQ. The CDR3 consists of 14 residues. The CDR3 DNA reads TGCGCCAGCAGCTTGGCGAGTTTCTCCTACGAGCAGTACTTC. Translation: CASSLASFSYEQYF.

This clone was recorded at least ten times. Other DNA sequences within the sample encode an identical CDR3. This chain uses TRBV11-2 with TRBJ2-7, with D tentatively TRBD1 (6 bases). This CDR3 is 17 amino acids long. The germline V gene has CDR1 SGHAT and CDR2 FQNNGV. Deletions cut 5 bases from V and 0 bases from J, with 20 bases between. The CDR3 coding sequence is TGTGCCAGCAGCAGCCTCGAGGTGGGGGCGTACTCCTACGAGCAGTACTTC. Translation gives CASSSLEVGAYSYEQYF.

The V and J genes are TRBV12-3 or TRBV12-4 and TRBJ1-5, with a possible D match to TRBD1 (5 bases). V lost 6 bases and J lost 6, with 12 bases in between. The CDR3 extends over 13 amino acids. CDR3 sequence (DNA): TGTGCCAGCAGCCAAGGGACGGGTCAGCCCCAGCATTTT. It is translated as CASSQGTGQPQHF.

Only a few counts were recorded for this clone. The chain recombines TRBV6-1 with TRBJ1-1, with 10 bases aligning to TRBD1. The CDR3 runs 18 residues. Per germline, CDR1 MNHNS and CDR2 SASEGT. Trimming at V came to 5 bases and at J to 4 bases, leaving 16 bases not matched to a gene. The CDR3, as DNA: TGTGCCAGCAGTCGACATGGGACAGGGGAAGGTCGGGGCACTGAAGCTTTCTTT. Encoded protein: CASSRHGTGEGRGTEAFF.

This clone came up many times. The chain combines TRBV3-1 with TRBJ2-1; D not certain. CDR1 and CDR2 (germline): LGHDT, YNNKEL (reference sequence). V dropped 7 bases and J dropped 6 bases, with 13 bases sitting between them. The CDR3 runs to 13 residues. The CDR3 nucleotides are TGTGCCAGCACCGACCCACAAATCAATGAGCAGTTCTTC. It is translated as CASTDPQINEQFF.

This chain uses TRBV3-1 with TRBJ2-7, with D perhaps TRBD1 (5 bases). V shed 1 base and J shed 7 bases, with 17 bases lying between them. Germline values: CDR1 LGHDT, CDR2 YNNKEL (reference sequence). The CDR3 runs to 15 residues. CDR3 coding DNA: TGTGCCAGCAGCCAAGGAAGGGGCGGAGTAGGGGAGCAGTACTTC. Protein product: CASSQGRGGVGEQYF.

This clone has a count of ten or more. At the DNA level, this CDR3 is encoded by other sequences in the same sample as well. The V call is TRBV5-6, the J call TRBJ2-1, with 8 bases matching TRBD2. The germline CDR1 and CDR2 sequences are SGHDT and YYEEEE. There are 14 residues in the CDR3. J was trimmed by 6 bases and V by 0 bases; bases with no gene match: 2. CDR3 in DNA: TGTGCCAGCAGCTTGGCCGGGACTAGCAATGAGCAGTTCTTC. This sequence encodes CASSLAGTSNEQFF.

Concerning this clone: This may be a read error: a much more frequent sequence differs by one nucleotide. CDR3 sequence: CASSTRSYNSPLNF. CDR3 coding DNA: TGTGCCAGCTCAACCAGGTCCTATAATTCACCCCTCAACTTT. This sequence joins TRBV18 and TRBJ1-6; no firm D call. The germline CDR1 and CDR2 sequences are KGHSH and LQKENI. This CDR3 has 14 amino acids.

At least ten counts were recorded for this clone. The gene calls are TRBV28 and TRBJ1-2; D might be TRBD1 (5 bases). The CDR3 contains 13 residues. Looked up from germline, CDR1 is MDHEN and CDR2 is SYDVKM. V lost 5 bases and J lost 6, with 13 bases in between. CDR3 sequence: CASSRWEGNGYTF. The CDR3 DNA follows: TGTGCCAGCAGTCGGTGGGAGGGGAATGGCTACACCTTC.

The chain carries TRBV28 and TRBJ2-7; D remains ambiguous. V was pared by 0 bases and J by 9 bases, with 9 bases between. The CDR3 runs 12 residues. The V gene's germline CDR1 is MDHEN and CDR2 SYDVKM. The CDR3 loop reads CASSLWQAGQYF. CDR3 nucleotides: TGTGCCAGCAGTTTATGGCAGGCTGGGCAGTACTTC.

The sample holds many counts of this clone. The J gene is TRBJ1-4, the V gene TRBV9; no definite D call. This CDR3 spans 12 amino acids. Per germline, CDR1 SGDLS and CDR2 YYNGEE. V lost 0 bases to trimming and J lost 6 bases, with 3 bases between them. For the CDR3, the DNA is TGTGCCAGCAGCGTAGGGGATGAAAAACTGTTTTTT. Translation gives CASSVGDEKLFF.

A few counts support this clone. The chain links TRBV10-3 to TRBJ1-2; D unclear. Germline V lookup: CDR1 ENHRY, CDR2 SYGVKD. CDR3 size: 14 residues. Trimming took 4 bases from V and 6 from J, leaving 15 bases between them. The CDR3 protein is CAISGKDGHDGYTF. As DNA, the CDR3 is TGTGCCATCAGTGGTAAGGACGGTCATGATGGCTACACCTTC.

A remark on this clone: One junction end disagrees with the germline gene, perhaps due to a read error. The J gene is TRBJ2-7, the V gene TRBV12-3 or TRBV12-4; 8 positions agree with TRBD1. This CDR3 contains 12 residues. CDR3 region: CASILRDRIRYF. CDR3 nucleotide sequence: TGTGCCAGCATTTTAAGGGACAGGATCAGGTATTTC.

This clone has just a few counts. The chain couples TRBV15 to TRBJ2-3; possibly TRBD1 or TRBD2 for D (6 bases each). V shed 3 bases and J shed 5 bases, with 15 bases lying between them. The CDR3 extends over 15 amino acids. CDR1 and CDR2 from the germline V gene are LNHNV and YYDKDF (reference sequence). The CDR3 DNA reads TGTGCCACCAGCAGTCTAGGGGGGTGGGTAGATACGCAGTATTTT. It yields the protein CATSSLGGWVDTQYF.

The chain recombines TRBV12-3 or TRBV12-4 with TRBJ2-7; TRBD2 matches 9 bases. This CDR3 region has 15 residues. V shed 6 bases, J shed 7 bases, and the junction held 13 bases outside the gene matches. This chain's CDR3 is CASSAGTSWSYEQYF. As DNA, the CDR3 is TGTGCCAGCAGCGCCGGGACTAGCTGGAGCTATGAGCAGTACTTC.

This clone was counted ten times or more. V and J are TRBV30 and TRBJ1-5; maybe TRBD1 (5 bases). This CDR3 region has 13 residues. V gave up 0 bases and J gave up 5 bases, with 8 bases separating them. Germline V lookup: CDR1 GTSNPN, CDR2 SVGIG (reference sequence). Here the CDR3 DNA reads TGTGCCTGGAGTGTGGGGCCGGATCAGCCCCAGCATTTT. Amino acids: CAWSVGPDQPQHF.

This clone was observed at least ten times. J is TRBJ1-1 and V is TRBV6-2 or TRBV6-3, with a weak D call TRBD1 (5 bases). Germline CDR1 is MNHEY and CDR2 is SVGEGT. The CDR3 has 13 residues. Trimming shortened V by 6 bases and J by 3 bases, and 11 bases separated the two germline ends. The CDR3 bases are TGTGCCAGCAGGCATCCGGGACACACTGAAGCTTTCTTT. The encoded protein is CASRHPGHTEAFF.

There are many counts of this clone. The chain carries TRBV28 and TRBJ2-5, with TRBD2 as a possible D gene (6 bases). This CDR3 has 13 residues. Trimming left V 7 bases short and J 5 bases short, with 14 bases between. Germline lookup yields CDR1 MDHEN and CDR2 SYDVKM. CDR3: CASTVGGTETQYF. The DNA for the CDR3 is TGTGCCAGCACCGTGGGGGGTACGGAGACCCAGTACTTC.

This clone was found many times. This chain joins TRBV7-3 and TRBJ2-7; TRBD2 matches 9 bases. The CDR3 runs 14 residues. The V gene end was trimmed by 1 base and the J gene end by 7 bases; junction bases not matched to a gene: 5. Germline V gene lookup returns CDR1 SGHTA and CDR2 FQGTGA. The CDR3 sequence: CASSLIGGRGEQYF. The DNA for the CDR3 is TGTGCCAGCAGCTTAATAGGCGGGAGGGGGGAGCAGTACTTC.

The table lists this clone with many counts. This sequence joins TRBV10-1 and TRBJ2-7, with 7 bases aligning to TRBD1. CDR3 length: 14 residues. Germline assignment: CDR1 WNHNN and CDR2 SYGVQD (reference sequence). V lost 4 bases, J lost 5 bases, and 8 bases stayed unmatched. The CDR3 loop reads CASSGTTGSHEQYF. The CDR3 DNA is TGCGCCAGCAGTGGAACGACAGGGTCCCACGAGCAGTACTTC.

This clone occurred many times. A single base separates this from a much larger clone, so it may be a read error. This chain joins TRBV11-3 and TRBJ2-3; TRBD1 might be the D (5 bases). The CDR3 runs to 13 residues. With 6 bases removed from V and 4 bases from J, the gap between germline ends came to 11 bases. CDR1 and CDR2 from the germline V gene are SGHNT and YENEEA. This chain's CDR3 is CASRIGAADTQYF. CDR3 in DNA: TGTGCCAGCAGGATAGGGGCCGCAGATACGCAGTATTTT.

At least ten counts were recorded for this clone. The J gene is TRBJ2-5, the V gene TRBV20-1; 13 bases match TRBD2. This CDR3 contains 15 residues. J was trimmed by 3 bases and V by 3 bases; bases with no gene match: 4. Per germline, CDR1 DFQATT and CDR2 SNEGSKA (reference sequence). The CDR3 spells CSARGLAGREETQYF. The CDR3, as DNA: TGCAGTGCTAGGGGACTAGCGGGACGGGAAGAGACCCAGTACTTC.

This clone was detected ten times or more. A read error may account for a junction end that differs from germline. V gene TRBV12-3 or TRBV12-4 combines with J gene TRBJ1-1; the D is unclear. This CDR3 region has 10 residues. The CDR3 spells CASSLAGPTF. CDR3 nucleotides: TGTGCCAGCAGCCTAGCTGGTCCAACCTTT.

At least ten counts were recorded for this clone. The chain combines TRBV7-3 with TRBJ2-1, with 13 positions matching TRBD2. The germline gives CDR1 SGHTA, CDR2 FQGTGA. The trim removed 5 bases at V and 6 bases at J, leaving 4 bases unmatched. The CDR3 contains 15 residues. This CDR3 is CASSQGLAGVNEQFF. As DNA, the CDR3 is TGTGCCAGCAGCCAAGGACTAGCGGGAGTCAATGAGCAGTTCTTC.

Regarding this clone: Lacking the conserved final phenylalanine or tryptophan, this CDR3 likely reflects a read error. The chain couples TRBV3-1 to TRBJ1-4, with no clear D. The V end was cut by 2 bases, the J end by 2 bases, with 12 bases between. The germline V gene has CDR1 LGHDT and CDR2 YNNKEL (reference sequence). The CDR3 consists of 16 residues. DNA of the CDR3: TGTGCCAGCAGCCAAAACCCACCGGTGACTAATGAAAAACTGTTTTTA. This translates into CASSQNPPVTNEKLFL.

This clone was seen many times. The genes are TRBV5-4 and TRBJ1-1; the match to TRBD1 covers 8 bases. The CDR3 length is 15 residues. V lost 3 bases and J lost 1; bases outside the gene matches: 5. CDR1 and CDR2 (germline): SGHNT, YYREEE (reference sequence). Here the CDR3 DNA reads TGTGCCAGCAGCTCGGACAGGGCTGGGAACACTGAAGCTTTCTTT. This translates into CASSSDRAGNTEAFF. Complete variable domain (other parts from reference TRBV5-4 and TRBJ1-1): ETGVTQSPTHLIKTRGQQVTLRCSSQSGHNTVSWYQQALGQGPQFIFQYYREEENGRGNFPPRFSGLQFPNYSSELNVNALELDDSALYLCASSSDRAGNTEAFFGQGTRLTVV.